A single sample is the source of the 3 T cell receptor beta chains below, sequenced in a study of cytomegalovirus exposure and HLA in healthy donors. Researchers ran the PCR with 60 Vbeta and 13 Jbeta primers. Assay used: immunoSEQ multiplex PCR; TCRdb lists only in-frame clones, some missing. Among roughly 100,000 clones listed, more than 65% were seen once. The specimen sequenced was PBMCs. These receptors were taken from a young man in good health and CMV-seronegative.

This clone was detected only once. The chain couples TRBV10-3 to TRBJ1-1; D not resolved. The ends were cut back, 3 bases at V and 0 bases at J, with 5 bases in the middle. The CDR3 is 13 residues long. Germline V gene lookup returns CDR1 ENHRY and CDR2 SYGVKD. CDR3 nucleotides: TGTGCCATCAGTGATTATATGAACACTGAAGCTTTCTTT. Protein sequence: CAISDYMNTEAFF.

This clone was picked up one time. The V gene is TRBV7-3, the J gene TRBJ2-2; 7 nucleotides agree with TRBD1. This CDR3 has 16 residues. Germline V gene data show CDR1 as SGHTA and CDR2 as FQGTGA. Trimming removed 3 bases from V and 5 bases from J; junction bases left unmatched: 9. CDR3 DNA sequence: TGTGCCAGCAGCTTGGGGGACAGTGGGTGGACCGGGGAGCTGTTTTTT. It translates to CASSLGDSGWTGELFF. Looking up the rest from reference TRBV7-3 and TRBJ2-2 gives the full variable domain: GAGVSQTPSNKVTEKGKYVELRCDPISGHTALYWYRQSLGQGPEFLIYFQGTGAADDSGLPNDRFFAVRPEGSVSTLKIQRTERGDSAVYLCASSLGDSGWTGELFFGEGSRLTVL.

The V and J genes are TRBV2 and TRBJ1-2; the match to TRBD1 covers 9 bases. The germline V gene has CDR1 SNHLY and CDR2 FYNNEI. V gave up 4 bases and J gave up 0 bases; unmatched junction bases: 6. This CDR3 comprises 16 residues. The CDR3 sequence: CASSGTGTGSNYGYTF. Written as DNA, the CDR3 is TGTGCCAGCAGTGGGACCGGGACAGGGTCTAACTATGGCTACACCTTC.